These T cell receptor beta chains were read from a single sample in a study of shared clonotypes between healthy human individuals. Clones were sequenced by immunoSEQ multiplex PCR, and TCRdb holds only the in-frame ones, with some missing. The table lists over 95,000 clones, 55% to 70% of them singletons, with roughly 24% in the top ten. The sequenced sample consisted of memory CD8+ T cells sorted from blood. These TCRs come from a woman in her 30s in good health. Both conserved end residues are part of each CDR3. D genes are given only for firm matches. Clone sizes are given selectively: once, few, many, or a class where the clone is expanded.

abundance,d_gene,j_gene,v_gene,len,CDR3nt,CDR3aa
NA,NA,TRBJ2-3,TRBV5-1,15,TGCGCCAGCAGCTTGATCGGCAGGGGAACAGATACGCAGTATTTT,CASSLIGRGTDTQYF
NA,TRBD1,TRBJ1-2,TRBV7-3,16,TGTGCCAGCAGCGGCGAATTCCGGACAGGGGGCTATGGCTACACCTTC,CASSGEFRTGGYGYTF
NA,TRBD2,TRBJ2-7,TRBV14,15,TGTGCCAGCAGCCAAAGCGGGAGCCGTCTCCGCGAGCAGTACTTC,CASSQSGSRLREQYF
NA,NA,TRBJ2-3,TRBV2,15,TGTGCCAGCAGTGACGTCATCGGGGCTACAGATACGCAGTATTTT,CASSDVIGATDTQYF
NA,TRBD2,TRBJ2-2,TRBV14,13,TGTGCCAGCAGCCAACGCGGGGGCGGGGAGCTGTTTTTT,CASSQRGGGELFF
NA,TRBD2,TRBJ2-5,TRBV6-4,15,TGTGCCAGCAGTGAATGGACTAGCGCTCAAGAGACCCAGTACTTC,CASSEWTSAQETQYF
NA,NA,TRBJ2-3,TRBV21-1,14,TGTGCCAGACGGACAGGCTCGAATACAGATACGCAGTATTTT,CARRTGSNTDTQYF
NA,TRBD2,TRBJ2-3,TRBV7-2,15,TGTGCCAGCACCATGGGCGGGAGCCGCACAGATACGCAGTATTTT,CASTMGGSRTDTQYF
many,TRBD2,TRBJ2-1,TRBV6-4,16,TGTGCCAGCAGTGATGAGACTAGCGGGAGTTGGAATGAGCAGTTCTTC,CASSDETSGSWNEQFF
NA,NA,TRBJ1-3,TRBV21-1,17,TGTGCCAGCAGTTGCTGTGTAGCTACAAACGCACGAAACACCATATATTTT,CASSCCVATNARNTIYF
NA,TRBD1,TRBJ2-2,TRBV9,14,TGTGCCAGCAGTCTCGACAGGGACACCGGGGAGCTGTTTTTT,CASSLDRDTGELFF
once,NA,TRBJ1-5,TRBV19,16,TGTGCCAGTAGTATTCGGCAGGTCGGAGGCAATCAGCCCCAGCATTTT,CASSIRQVGGNQPQHF
few,NA,TRBJ2-1,TRBV28,12,TGTGCCAGCACCCCCGGGGTTAATGAGCAGTTCTTC,CASTPGVNEQFF
NA,TRBD2,TRBJ2-5,TRBV29-1,14,TGCAGCGTTGAAGCCGGACTAGCGGGGGAGACCCAGTACTTC,CSVEAGLAGETQYF